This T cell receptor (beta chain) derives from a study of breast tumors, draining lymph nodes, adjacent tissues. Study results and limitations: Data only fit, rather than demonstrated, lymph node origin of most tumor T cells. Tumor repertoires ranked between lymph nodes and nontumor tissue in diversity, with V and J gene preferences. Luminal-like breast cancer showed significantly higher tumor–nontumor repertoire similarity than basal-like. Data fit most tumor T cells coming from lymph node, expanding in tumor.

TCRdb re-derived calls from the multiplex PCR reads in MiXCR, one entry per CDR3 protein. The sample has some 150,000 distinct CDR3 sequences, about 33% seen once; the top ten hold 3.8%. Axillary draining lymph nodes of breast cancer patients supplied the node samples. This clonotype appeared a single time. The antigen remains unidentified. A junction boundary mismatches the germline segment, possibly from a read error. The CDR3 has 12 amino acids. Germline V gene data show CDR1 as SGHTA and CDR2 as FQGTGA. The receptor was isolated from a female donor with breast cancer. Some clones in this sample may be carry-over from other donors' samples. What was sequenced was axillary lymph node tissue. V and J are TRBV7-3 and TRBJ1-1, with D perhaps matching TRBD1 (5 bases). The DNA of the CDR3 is TGTGCCAGCAGCTTAGATGGGACTGAAGCTTCCTTT. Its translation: CASSLDGTEASF.